Listed here are 8 T cell receptor beta chains from one sample, sequenced in a study of long-term antiretroviral therapy in people with HIV. The assay used was immunoSEQ (version v3.0), run at survey level. Measured with immunoSEQ multiplex PCR; TCRdb has only the in-frame clones, and not every one. The table lists 25,000 to 35,000 clones, almost 95% of them singletons. The sequencing used unsorted PBMCs, collected around 7.4 years after starting antiretroviral therapy. The source of these receptors is a man in his fifties or sixties with HIV.

The rearrangement uses TRBV19 and TRBJ2-7; 13 positions match TRBD2. The CDR3 covers 16 residues. Germline trimming cut 5 bases from V and 3 bases from J; bases unmatched to any gene: 7. The V gene's germline CDR1 is LNHDA and CDR2 SQIVND (reference sequence). CDR3 bases: TGTGCCAGTAGTGTCCAAAGGACTAGCGGGGGCTACGAGCAGTACTTC. It yields the protein CASSVQRTSGGYEQYF. The complete variable domain, with remaining parts taken from reference TRBV19 and TRBJ2-7, reads DGGITQSPKYLFRKEGQNVTLSCEQNLNHDAMYWYRQDPGQGLRLIYYSQIVNDFQKGDIAEGYSVSREKKESFPLTVTSAQKNPTAFYLCASSVQRTSGGYEQYFGPGTRLTVT.

The rearrangement joins TRBV5-1 to TRBJ2-7; D is possibly TRBD1 (5 bases). The V and J ends lost 0 bases and 5 bases respectively, with 6 bases between them. Germline assignment: CDR1 SGHRS and CDR2 YFSETQ. This CDR3 is 12 amino acids long. The CDR3 DNA reads TGCGCCAGCAGCTTGGGACAGAACGAGCAGTACTTC. It is translated as CASSLGQNEQYF.

This clone has a single count. This chain uses TRBV4-3 with TRBJ2-1, with 7 nucleotides matching TRBD2. V lost 4 bases to trimming and J lost 0 bases; unmatched junction nucleotides: 6. The CDR3 has 16 residues. Germline V lookup: CDR1 LGHNA, CDR2 YSLEER. CDR3 protein: CASSPGWDYSYNEQFF. The CDR3, as DNA: TGCGCCAGCAGCCCAGGGTGGGACTACTCCTACAATGAGCAGTTCTTC.

This clone appeared a few times. The chain joins TRBV5-1 to TRBJ2-7; the match to TRBD2 covers 13 bases. The V gene end was trimmed by 2 bases and the J gene end by 5 bases; junction bases not matched to a gene: 4. Germline values: CDR1 SGHRS, CDR2 YFSETQ. CDR3 length: 15 residues. The CDR3 DNA is TGCGCCAGCAGCTTCGGACTAGCGGGGGTCAACGAGCAGTACTTC. It is translated as CASSFGLAGVNEQYF.

This rearrangement joins TRBV6-5 to TRBJ2-7; D may be TRBD2 (7 bases). CDR1 is MNHEY, CDR2 SVGAGI, per germline. Trimming cost V 2 bases and J 1 base, with 12 bases left between them. The CDR3 is 15 amino acids. The CDR3 here is CASSYDRGASYEQYF. The CDR3 nucleotides are TGTGCCAGCAGTTACGATCGGGGGGCTTCCTACGAGCAGTACTTC.

V gene TRBV29-1 combines with J gene TRBJ1-5, with a possible D match to TRBD1 (5 bases). Germline assignment: CDR1 SQVTM and CDR2 ANQGSEA. This CDR3 contains 16 residues. The V gene lost 7 bases and the J gene lost 0 bases, with 19 bases spanning the gap. The CDR3, as DNA: TGCAGCGGCCGGGACGGAGACTTGTATAGCAATCAGCCCCAGCATTTT. It is translated as CSGRDGDLYSNQPQHF.

This chain uses TRBV9 with TRBJ1-6, with unresolved D. This CDR3 is 15 amino acids long. Germline V gives CDR1 SGDLS, CDR2 YYNGEE. Trimming stripped 0 bases from V and 9 bases from J, with 13 bases between. This chain's CDR3 is CASSVDFWTGSPLHF. Here the CDR3 DNA reads TGTGCCAGCAGCGTAGATTTCTGGACGGGTTCACCCCTCCACTTT.

The rearrangement links TRBV6-5 to TRBJ1-1; the D is unclear. V dropped 0 bases and J dropped 3 bases, with 11 bases sitting between them. CDR3 length equals 15 residues. Looked up from germline, CDR1 is MNHEY and CDR2 is SVGAGI. CDR3 bases: TGTGCCAGCAGTTACTCTTATGAGGGATACACTGAAGCTTTCTTT. This gives the protein CASSYSYEGYTEAFF.